The entry below gives a single T cell receptor beta chain sequence along with its context. The sample originates from a study of blood T cell repertoires in COVID-19. Study context: There were acute and convalescent COVID-19 samples, and they came from the United States, Italy and Spain. T cells, B-cell-depleted T cells, or PBMCs provided the cDNA or gDNA that served as material.

The CDR3 is 17 residues long. The germline gives CDR1 KGHSH, CDR2 LQKENI. V lost 3 bases and J lost 2, with 16 bases in between. Authors' processing steps: Amplification with reference gene primers provided the estimates of nucleated cell counts. Repertoires were generated with immunoSEQ multiplex PCR, while TCRdb's copy carries only in-frame clones and drops some. V and J calls and clone size are those listed in that table; D and trimming were worked out from the DNA. The data show 110,000 or so clones, 81% seen once. The chain uses TRBV18 and TRBJ2-2; possible D gene TRBD1, 6 bases. This sequence originates from a man aged 50 to 60 with acute or convalescent COVID-19. Sample: peripheral blood. The CDR3 region is CASSPRAAGENTGELFF. CDR3 nucleotide sequence: TGTGCCAGCTCACCCCGGGCGGCAGGGGAAAACACCGGGGAGCTGTTTTTT.